Presented here are 18 T cell receptor beta chains from one specimen sequenced in a study of T cell responses to AZD1222 COVID-19 vaccine. The assay was immunoSEQ multiplex PCR, and TCRdb's table has in-frame clones only and misses some. The repertoire holds some 130,000 clones, with more than 75% as singletons. Material: peripheral blood, obtained on day 0 of AZD1222 vaccination. The source of these receptors is an adult in good health.

This chain connects TRBV10-3 to TRBJ1-2, with 8 bases lining up with TRBD1. The ends lost 4 bases at V and 4 bases at J; junction bases unmatched: 8. The CDR3 sequence is 15 residues long. CDR1 is ENHRY and CDR2 is SYGVKD in the germline V gene. CDR3 protein: CAISGAGQALYGYTF. CDR3 sequence (DNA): TGTGCCATCAGTGGTGCGGGACAGGCCCTCTATGGCTACACCTTC.

The gene calls are TRBV9 and TRBJ1-1; 7 nucleotides match TRBD1. This CDR3 is 15 amino acids long. The V gene end was trimmed by 3 bases and the J gene end by 0 bases; junction bases not matched to a gene: 5. Looked up from germline, CDR1 is SGDLS and CDR2 is YYNGEE. The CDR3 is CASSALGQMNTEAFF. The CDR3 DNA follows: TGTGCCAGCAGCGCCCTGGGACAGATGAACACTGAAGCTTTCTTT. Filled out from reference TRBV9 and TRBJ1-1, the complete variable domain reads DSGVTQTPKHLITATGQRVTLRCSPRSGDLSVYWYQQSLDQGLQFLIQYYNGEERAKGNILERFSAQQFPDLHSELNLSSLELGDSALYFCASSALGQMNTEAFFGQGTRLTVV.

J is TRBJ1-3 and V is TRBV9; 9 nucleotides agree with TRBD1. This CDR3 is 19 amino acids long. The V gene end was trimmed by 2 bases and the J gene end by 0 bases; junction bases not matched to a gene: 12. Germline CDR1 SGDLS, CDR2 YYNGEE. The CDR3 DNA sequence: TGTGCCAGCAGCGTTACAGGGGGCATCGCCGGAATCTCTGGAAACACCATATATTTT. Translation gives CASSVTGGIAGISGNTIYF.

The chain couples TRBV5-1 to TRBJ2-2; D uncertain. The V end was cut by 3 bases, the J end by 4 bases, with 13 bases between. CDR3 length equals 15 residues. Looked up from germline, CDR1 is SGHRS and CDR2 is YFSETQ. As DNA, the CDR3 is TGCGCCAGCAGCTCGGGTGGGTTCGGCACCGGGGAGCTGTTTTTT. Protein: CASSSGGFGTGELFF.

The CDR3 spells CASYRYNEQFF. The CDR3 DNA sequence: TGTGCCAGCTACAGGTACAATGAGCAGTTCTTC. V is TRBV6-5 and J is TRBJ2-1; possibly TRBD1 for D (5 bases). CDR1 and CDR2 (germline): MNHEY, SVGAGI. V was clipped by 8 bases and J by 4 bases, with 6 bases between them. The CDR3 totals 11 residues.

J is TRBJ1-5 and V is TRBV6-5, with TRBD1 matching 8 bases. Germline-derived CDR1 and CDR2 are MNHEY and SVGAGI. The CDR3 sequence is 12 residues long. Trimming took 8 bases from V and 5 from J; bases not matched to a gene: 2. This CDR3 is CASWTGHQPQHF. The CDR3 DNA is TGTGCCAGCTGGACAGGGCATCAGCCCCAGCATTTT.

The chain couples TRBV28 to TRBJ1-1; unclear D gene. V lost 6 bases, J lost 1 base, and 15 bases lay in between. The CDR3 is 15 residues long. Germline CDR1 is MDHEN and CDR2 is SYDVKM. The CDR3 coding sequence is TGTGCCAGCAGCCCAAGGCGGGGTTGGAACACTGAAGCTTTCTTT. This gives the protein CASSPRRGWNTEAFF.

CDR3 protein: CASSFFAGTDIDTQYF. The CDR3 coding sequence is TGTGCCAGCAGTTTCTTCGCCGGGACAGATATAGATACGCAGTATTTT. The V call is TRBV27, the J call TRBJ2-3; TRBD1 agrees at 7 bases. V lost 3 bases, J lost 5 bases, and 11 bases stayed unmatched. This CDR3 spans 16 amino acids. The V gene's germline CDR1 is MNHEY and CDR2 SMNVEV (reference sequence).

This clone occurred a few times. V usage is TRBV3-1 (or the pseudogene TRBV3-2) and J usage is TRBJ1-5; D gene unclear. This CDR3 has 14 residues. Per the germline V gene, CDR1 is LGHDT and CDR2 is YNNKEL (reference sequence). With 1 base removed from V and 6 bases from J, the gap between germline ends came to 10 bases. CDR3 DNA sequence: TGTGCCAGCAGCCAAGTTTCCACGGGTCAGCCCCAGCATTTT. Encoded protein: CASSQVSTGQPQHF.

The gene calls are TRBV24-1 and TRBJ1-2; unclear D gene. The CDR3 consists of 12 residues. Germline values: CDR1 KGHDR, CDR2 SFDVKD. Trimming stripped 6 bases from V and 5 bases from J, with 9 bases between. CDR3 residues: CATSLADYGYTF. The CDR3 DNA follows: TGTGCCACCAGTCTGGCAGATTATGGCTACACCTTC.

The chain recombines TRBV6-5 with TRBJ1-5; tentative D call: TRBD1 (6 bases). The CDR3 contains 15 residues. The germline V gene has CDR1 MNHEY and CDR2 SVGAGI. The V end was cut by 7 bases, the J end by 4 bases, with 17 bases between. CDR3 DNA sequence: TGTGCCAGCATTTTCAGGGGTAGCGGAAATCAGCCCCAGCATTTT. This sequence encodes CASIFRGSGNQPQHF.

This chain joins TRBV28 and TRBJ1-2; D is unclear. V lost 3 bases and J 6 bases, leaving 5 bases between the germline ends. This CDR3 region has 11 residues. Per germline, CDR1 MDHEN and CDR2 SYDVKM. CDR3 sequence reads: CASSFLNGYTF. CDR3 DNA sequence: TGTGCCAGCAGTTTCCTAAATGGCTACACCTTC.

In its sample, this clone was seen once. The V gene is TRBV19, the J gene TRBJ1-4, with 7 bases that match TRBD1. With V trimmed by 5 bases and J by 10 bases, 7 bases remained unmatched. The CDR3 is 13 residues long. Looked up from germline, CDR1 is LNHDA and CDR2 is SQIVND (reference sequence). The CDR3 loop is CASSSRQGGKLFF. The CDR3 DNA is TGTGCCAGTAGTTCCCGACAGGGAGGAAAACTGTTTTTT.

The chain combines TRBV12-3 or TRBV12-4 with TRBJ2-1; D gene uncertain. V lost 3 bases and J lost 10, with 7 bases in between. CDR3 length: 11 residues. The CDR3 is CASSFFGEQFF. The CDR3 DNA reads TGTGCCAGCAGTTTTTTCGGCGAGCAGTTCTTC.

There are a few counts of this clone. CDR3 residues: CASSLGILNGEKLFF. The CDR3 DNA reads as TGCGCCAGCAGCTTGGGCATCTTGAATGGGGAAAAACTGTTTTTT. The rearrangement joins TRBV5-1 to TRBJ1-4, with D uncertain. V was pared by 0 bases and J by 8 bases, with 14 bases between. The CDR3 contains 15 residues. Germline V gene data show CDR1 as SGHRS and CDR2 as YFSETQ.

The V and J genes are TRBV29-1 and TRBJ2-1; no definite D call. V was shortened by 5 bases and J by 3 bases, with 14 bases between the two germline ends. Germline V gene sequence: CDR1 SQVTM, CDR2 ANQGSEA. This CDR3 region has 14 residues. As DNA, the CDR3 is TGCAGCGTTCTAGGAGTGCGGCTCTACAATGAGCAGTTCTTC. Amino acids: CSVLGVRLYNEQFF.

V is TRBV6-5 and J is TRBJ1-1; D gene ambiguous. From germline, CDR1 is MNHEY and CDR2 SVGAGI. The CDR3 contains 12 residues. Trimming stripped 3 bases from V and 7 bases from J, with 9 bases between. CDR3 in amino acids: CASSYAGVEAFF. The CDR3 DNA is TGTGCCAGCAGTTATGCCGGAGTTGAAGCTTTCTTT.

The chain combines TRBV5-1 with TRBJ1-5; possible D gene TRBD1, 6 bases. The CDR3 extends over 15 amino acids. V dropped 3 bases and J dropped 5 bases, with 15 bases sitting between them. From germline, CDR1 is SGHRS and CDR2 YFSETQ. The CDR3 DNA reads TGCGCCAGCAGCTCAGGGGCGAGCGATGATCAGCCCCAGCATTTT. This gives the protein CASSSGASDDQPQHF.